One sample yielded the 22 T cell receptor beta chains listed below, sequenced in a study of T cells in localized non-small cell lung cancer. Assay used: immunoSEQ multiplex PCR; TCRdb lists only in-frame clones, some missing. The sample has roughly 15,000 clones, approximately 89% seen once; the top ten hold around 28%. Material: peripheral blood, obtained before any cancer treatment. All receptors come from a female donor older than 55 with stage III squamous cell lung carcinoma.

This clone was counted once. The chain carries TRBV28 and TRBJ2-7; 9 nucleotides line up with TRBD1. The CDR3 has 15 amino acids. CDR1 MDHEN and CDR2 SYDVKM come from the germline V gene. V lost 8 bases, J lost 2 bases, and 10 bases stayed unmatched. The CDR3 nucleotides are TGTGCCAGCTTCAGCTCCGGGACAGGGCCCTACGAGCAGTACTTC. Translated, it gives CASFSSGTGPYEQYF.

The J gene is TRBJ2-7, the V gene TRBV20-1; D uncertain. Germline values: CDR1 DFQATT, CDR2 SNEGSKA (reference sequence). The V and J ends lost 4 bases and 0 bases respectively, with 4 bases between them. CDR3 length: 11 amino acids. The CDR3 DNA reads as TGCAGTGCTACCAGCTCCTACGAGCAGTACTTC. Amino acids: CSATSSYEQYF.

The chain joins TRBV5-5 to TRBJ1-5; D may be TRBD1 (5 bases). V was clipped by 3 bases and J by 1 base, with 20 bases between them. Per germline, CDR1 SGHKS and CDR2 YYEKEE (reference sequence). CDR3 size: 18 residues. The CDR3 DNA sequence: TGTGCCAGCAGCTCCGAGCGGGCCGGCCGGGACAGCAATCAGCCCCAGCATTTT. Translation gives CASSSERAGRDSNQPQHF.

The chain has TRBV7-2 and TRBJ2-1, with D possibly matching TRBD2 (5 bases). V gave up 5 bases and J gave up 8 bases, with 19 bases separating them. The CDR3 consists of 15 residues. Looked up from germline, CDR1 is SGHTA and CDR2 is FQGNSA. The CDR3 DNA sequence: TGTGCCAGCAGCCCTCTGGCGGGCATGGTGGATGAGCAGTTCTTC. Its translation: CASSPLAGMVDEQFF.

This chain connects TRBV30 to TRBJ2-2, with 7 nucleotides matching TRBD2. V lost 1 base, J lost 4 bases, and 9 bases stayed unmatched. Germline V lookup: CDR1 GTSNPN, CDR2 SVGIG (reference sequence). CDR3 size: 16 residues. The CDR3 spells CAWSDRAGVLTGELFF. The DNA of the CDR3 is TGTGCCTGGAGTGATAGGGCGGGAGTCCTCACCGGGGAGCTGTTTTTT.

The rearrangement links TRBV19 to TRBJ1-1; perhaps TRBD1 as D (6 bases). This CDR3 is 15 amino acids long. The germline gives CDR1 LNHDA, CDR2 SQIVND (reference sequence). The V end was cut by 0 bases, the J end by 5 bases, with 13 bases between. CDR3 residues: CASSIDPGARTEAFF. In DNA form, the CDR3 reads TGTGCCAGTAGTATAGATCCGGGGGCGCGTACTGAAGCTTTCTTT.

V is TRBV7-9 and J is TRBJ2-7; maybe TRBD2 (6 bases). The germline CDR1 and CDR2 sequences are SEHNR and FQNEAQ (reference sequence). The CDR3 extends over 14 amino acids. Between the trimmed V and J ends, which lost 3 bases and 5 bases, there was a span of 14 bases. CDR3 DNA sequence: TGTGCCAGCAGCTTCACCGGGAGAGGGAACGAGCAGTACTTC. Protein product: CASSFTGRGNEQYF.

V usage is TRBV7-9 and J usage is TRBJ1-2; D is ambiguous. This CDR3 has 13 amino acids. Trimming took off 5 bases at V and 5 bases at J, with 12 bases between the two ends. Germline V gives CDR1 SEHNR, CDR2 FQNEAQ (reference sequence). DNA for the CDR3: TGTGCCAGCAGCGGAAGCACCGCATATGGCTACACCTTC. This translates into CASSGSTAYGYTF.

Only one count was recorded for this clone. This chain links TRBV7-9 with TRBJ1-4, with a possible D match to TRBD1 (6 bases). V was cut by 2 bases and J by 3 bases, with 7 bases left in between. This CDR3 comprises 14 residues. Germline V CDR1 and CDR2: SEHNR, FQNEAQ (reference sequence). The CDR3 loop reads CASSLRGSNEKLFF. In DNA form, the CDR3 reads TGTGCCAGCAGCTTAAGGGGGTCTAATGAAAAACTGTTTTTT.

This clone was detected once. J is TRBJ2-5 and V is TRBV7-9, with TRBD1 matching 9 bases. This CDR3 has 15 amino acids. V lost 5 bases to trimming and J lost 5 bases; unmatched junction nucleotides: 9. Germline V gene lookup returns CDR1 SEHNR and CDR2 FQNEAQ (reference sequence). CDR3 loop: CASSPDRGILETQYF. CDR3 DNA sequence: TGTGCCAGCAGCCCGGACAGGGGAATCTTGGAGACCCAGTACTTC.

The chain recombines TRBV4-1 with TRBJ2-5, with 9 bases aligning to TRBD1. Trimming removed 4 bases from V and 5 bases from J; junction bases left unmatched: 8. The germline gives CDR1 MGHRA, CDR2 YSYEKL. The CDR3 loop spans 15 amino acids. The CDR3 coding sequence is TGCGCCAGCAGCCGCGGGACAGGGATCCCGGAGACCCAGTACTTC. This sequence encodes CASSRGTGIPETQYF.

The chain uses TRBV7-8 and TRBJ2-1; 9 positions match TRBD1. V lost 3 bases, J lost 4 bases, and 16 bases stayed unmatched. The CDR3 runs to 19 residues. Germline lookup yields CDR1 SGHVS and CDR2 FQNEAQ. For the CDR3, the DNA is TGTGCCAGCAGCTTCCCCGGGACAGCCACAGGGGGCGCTTACAATGAGCAGTTCTTC. Translating it yields CASSFPGTATGGAYNEQFF.

The V gene is TRBV10-3, the J gene TRBJ1-1; D gene unclear. The CDR3 spans 12 residues. V was clipped by 6 bases and J by 4 bases, with 9 bases between them. Germline V CDR1 and CDR2: ENHRY, SYGVKD. In DNA form, the CDR3 reads TGTGCCATCAGAAGCTATGGCACTGAAGCTTTCTTT. Encoded protein: CAIRSYGTEAFF.

The chain joins TRBV7-2 to TRBJ1-2; no firm D call. V lost 1 base and J 0 bases, leaving 9 bases between the germline ends. CDR1 SGHTA and CDR2 FQGNSA come from the germline V gene. This CDR3 contains 15 residues. The chain's CDR3 is CASSLDRSANYGYTF. The CDR3 region has the DNA TGTGCCAGCAGCTTAGATCGGTCAGCTAACTATGGCTACACCTTC.

J is TRBJ2-5 and V is TRBV19; 10 bases align to TRBD1. The ends lost 3 bases at V and 4 bases at J; junction bases unmatched: 8. The CDR3 runs 16 residues. In germline, CDR1 is LNHDA, CDR2 SQIVND (reference sequence). DNA for the CDR3: TGTGCCAGTAGTATCTCAGGGACAGGGGTCCGAGAGACCCAGTACTTC. The encoded protein is CASSISGTGVRETQYF.

The chain carries TRBV30 and TRBJ1-2; 7 positions match TRBD1. The ends lost 3 bases at V and 2 bases at J; junction bases unmatched: 6. The germline V gene has CDR1 GTSNPN and CDR2 SVGIG (reference sequence). This CDR3 is built from 14 residues. The CDR3 DNA follows: TGTGCCTGGAGGACGGCAGGGGGAAACTATGGCTACACCTTC. It translates to CAWRTAGGNYGYTF.

The CDR3 nucleotides read TGTGCCAGTAGTATCAGGGTGTGGATGAACACTGAAGCTTTCTTT. This sequence encodes CASSIRVWMNTEAFF. The rearrangement links TRBV19 to TRBJ1-1; D is possibly TRBD1 (5 bases). CDR1 LNHDA and CDR2 SQIVND come from the germline V gene (reference sequence). CDR3 size: 15 residues. Trimming stripped 3 bases from V and 0 bases from J, with 11 bases between.

This chain connects TRBV19 to TRBJ1-3; no definite D call. V gave up 8 bases and J gave up 0 bases, with 14 bases separating them. The germline CDR1 and CDR2 sequences are LNHDA and SQIVND (reference sequence). There are 15 residues in the CDR3. The CDR3 coding sequence is TGTGCCAGTGGGAAGACTGTGGTCTCTGGAAACACCATATATTTT. Translated, it gives CASGKTVVSGNTIYF. The variable domain in full, completed from reference TRBV19 and TRBJ1-3, reads DGGITQSPKYLFRKEGQNVTLSCEQNLNHDAMYWYRQDPGQGLRLIYYSQIVNDFQKGDIAEGYSVSREKKESFPLTVTSAQKNPTAFYLCASGKTVVSGNTIYFGEGSWLTVV.

This sequence joins TRBV2 and TRBJ1-1, with no clear D. V lost 4 bases to trimming and J lost 4 bases, with 13 bases between them. CDR3 length equals 14 residues. CDR1 is SNHLY, CDR2 FYNNEI, per germline. The CDR3 nucleotides read TGTGCCAGCAGTGTCACCGGGGTCAGCACTGAAGCTTTCTTT. This translates into CASSVTGVSTEAFF.

A few counts support this clone. The chain has TRBV2 and TRBJ2-1; no clear D. Germline V lookup: CDR1 SNHLY, CDR2 FYNNEI. The CDR3 extends over 16 amino acids. The ends were cut back, 5 bases at V and 0 bases at J, with 14 bases in the middle. The CDR3, as DNA: TGTGCCAGCAGTTCCCCCGCTCTTGGCTCCTACAATGAGCAGTTCTTC. Amino acids: CASSSPALGSYNEQFF.

The chain employs TRBV2 and TRBJ2-1; no firm D call. V was shortened by 3 bases and J by 6 bases, with 12 bases between the two germline ends. Germline V gene sequence: CDR1 SNHLY, CDR2 FYNNEI. CDR3 length equals 14 residues. CDR3 bases: TGTGCCAGCAGTGACCGACAAAGCCTCAATGAGCAGTTCTTC. Its translation is CASSDRQSLNEQFF.

The gene calls are TRBV5-1 and TRBJ1-4, with D uncertain. Germline-derived CDR1 and CDR2 are SGHRS and YFSETQ. The CDR3 contains 14 residues. V shed 2 bases and J shed 3 bases, with 8 bases lying between them. CDR3 in DNA: TGCGCCAGCAGCTTCTCTAGTGCTAATGAAAAACTGTTTTTT. Translation gives CASSFSSANEKLFF.